Each of the 9 T cell receptor beta chains below was sequenced from the same sample in a study of blood T cell repertoires in COVID-19. Only in-frame clones appear in the TCRdb table, and some are missing; sequencing was by immunoSEQ multiplex PCR. The table includes some 500,000 clones, 85% to 90% detected once. Input material: PBMCs or T cells enriched from blood (not recorded which). The receptors come from a woman aged 40 to 50 who had recovered from COVID-19.

This clone was counted only a few times. The chain carries TRBV5-8 and TRBJ1-2, with unresolved D. The CDR3 is 12 residues long. The ends were cut back, 0 bases at V and 6 bases at J, with 6 bases in the middle. Germline lookup yields CDR1 SGHTS and CDR2 YDEGEE. The CDR3 spells CASSLAKNGYTF. The CDR3 DNA sequence: TGTGCCAGCAGCTTGGCCAAAAATGGCTACACCTTC.

This clone was detected only a few times. V is TRBV11-3 and J is TRBJ2-3; maybe TRBD1 (6 bases). The germline CDR1 and CDR2 sequences are SGHNT and YENEEA. V lost 2 bases and J 0 bases, leaving 9 bases between the germline ends. The CDR3 extends over 15 amino acids. Here the CDR3 DNA reads TGTGCCAGCAGCTTACAGGGGATGAGCACAGATACGCAGTATTTT. Translated, it gives CASSLQGMSTDTQYF.

This clone was counted a single time. The chain couples TRBV11-3 to TRBJ1-1; no clear D. The germline V gene encodes CDR1 SGHNT and CDR2 YENEEA. The CDR3 contains 14 residues. V lost 7 bases, J lost 4 bases, and 16 bases lay in between. The DNA for the CDR3 is TGTGCCAGCACCAAAGGGATAGGGAGCACTGAAGCTTTCTTT. Translating it yields CASTKGIGSTEAFF. The whole variable domain, filled in from reference TRBV11-3 and TRBJ1-1, reads EAGVVQSPRYKIIEKKQPVAFWCNPISGHNTLYWYLQNLGQGPELLIRYENEEAVDDSQLPKDRFSAERLKGVDSTLKIQPAELGDSAVYLCASTKGIGSTEAFFGQGTRLTVV.

V gene TRBV28 combines with J gene TRBJ1-1; 8 bases are shared with TRBD1. CDR1 is MDHEN and CDR2 is SYDVKM in the germline V gene. With 5 bases clipped from V and 4 bases from J, the junction kept 9 bases outside the gene matches. The CDR3 extends over 15 amino acids. The DNA of the CDR3 is TGTGCCAGCAGTACTATGACAGGGGATACCACTGAAGCTTTCTTT. Translating it yields CASSTMTGDTTEAFF.

The J gene is TRBJ2-1, the V gene TRBV19; D is possibly TRBD1 (6 bases). CDR1 is LNHDA, CDR2 SQIVND, per germline (reference sequence). This CDR3 contains 13 residues. V lost 5 bases and J lost 9, with 14 bases in between. The CDR3 coding sequence is TGTGCCAGTAGTCCAGGGCCCAGGGGTGAGCAGTTCTTC. Translated, it gives CASSPGPRGEQFF.

This clone has a single count. The CDR3 DNA reads TGTGCCAGCAGTTCCCCCGGGTTCGTAGGTGGAAACACCATATATTTT. It yields the protein CASSSPGFVGGNTIYF. The chain combines TRBV6-5 with TRBJ1-3; D gene ambiguous. V was cut by 4 bases and J by 3 bases, with 16 bases left in between. Germline loops: CDR1 MNHEY, CDR2 SVGAGI. CDR3 length: 16 amino acids.

The V and J genes are TRBV3-1 (or the pseudogene TRBV3-2) and TRBJ2-1; 11 bases fit TRBD2. The CDR3 runs to 15 residues. Germline V lookup: CDR1 LGHDT, CDR2 YNNKEL (reference sequence). J was trimmed by 8 bases and V by 4 bases; bases with no gene match: 7. The CDR3 sequence is CASSLLAGGGDEQFF. CDR3 DNA sequence: TGTGCCAGCAGCCTCCTAGCGGGAGGCGGCGATGAGCAGTTCTTC.

The V and J genes are TRBV27 and TRBJ1-1, with no clear D. This CDR3 has 13 residues. The germline V gene has CDR1 MNHEY and CDR2 SMNVEV (reference sequence). The germline V and J ends were trimmed by 8 bases and 4 bases, with 14 bases remaining between them. DNA of the CDR3: TGTGCCAGCGGACTTACAGCGGGCACTGAAGCTTTCTTT. This codes for CASGLTAGTEAFF.

J is TRBJ1-1 and V is TRBV4-1; D uncertain. Trimming took off 0 bases at V and 6 bases at J, with 8 bases between the two ends. The CDR3 runs to 13 residues. The germline V gene has CDR1 MGHRA and CDR2 YSYEKL. The CDR3 reads CASSQDQSAEAFF. The CDR3 DNA is TGCGCCAGCAGCCAAGATCAATCGGCTGAAGCTTTCTTT.